The clone carrying this T cell receptor beta chain was recorded many times. Its specificity is unknown. The record originates from a study of tumor-infiltrating lymphocytes in primary liver carcinoma. Study-level background: The patients comprised men and women between the ages of 30 and 69 years.

From approximately 450 ng total RNA, TCR beta cDNA was generated with a primer in the constant region. Construction of TCR beta libraries relied on three successive nested multiplex PCR rounds employing slightly modified ARM-PCR. The two initial PCR rounds, around 11 cycles each, used TRBV1-TRBV30 forward and C-beta reverse primers. MiXCR was run by TCRdb on the multiplex PCR reads, yielding one entry per CDR3 protein. The repertoire consists of 300,000 to 350,000 distinct CDR3 sequences, with less than 75% occurring once and the leading ten covering roughly 6%. This CDR3 has 13 amino acids. V was clipped by 0 bases and J by 6 bases, with 6 bases between them. The V gene's germline CDR1 is MNHEY and CDR2 SVGEGT. Study-wide results and caveats: Bulk samples went unsorted, so CD4+ and CD8+ repertoires were not compared.

RNA isolated from unsorted whole blood supplied the blood RNA, with germline DNA also extracted. The sequenced sample consisted of peripheral blood. The chain carries TRBV6-2 or TRBV6-3 and TRBJ2-1; a weak D match, TRBD2 (5 bases). The clonotype comes from a man aged 35 to 55 with primary liver carcinoma and hepatitis B virus infection. The DNA for the CDR3 is TGTGCCAGCAGTTACTCCGAGGGCAATGAGCAGTTCTTC. It yields the protein CASSYSEGNEQFF.